The present T cell receptor beta chain was sequenced within a study of T cells in Graves' hyperthyroidism and ophthalmopathy (dated by TCRdb to between 2018 and 2020). Regarding the research as a whole: TCR V-J signatures able to tell the groups apart were searched for in a discovery cohort of approximately 95 patients, of whom under 45 had Graves' ophthalmopathy and 57 had stable Graves' hyperthyroidism. Whether ophthalmopathy could be predicted prospectively was tested in an independent validation cohort made up of under 20 hyperthyroidism patients plus 17 patients who later progressed to ophthalmopathy. The 100 discovery patients were randomly split 7:3 into training and test sets. In addition, the study compared T-cell repertoires in thyroid tissue and in blood from about 6 Graves' hyperthyroidism patients. Following sampling, methimazole starting at 30 mg daily was given to hyperthyroidism patients, and high-dose intravenous methylprednisolone was given to ophthalmopathy patients. The paper reports TCR Vbeta CDR3 sequencing of 140 or so peripheral blood samples: around 41 ophthalmopathy, over 70 hyperthyroidism and around 17 progressor patients. Study-wide conclusions, independent of this receptor: In validation, the model predicted progression to ophthalmopathy a median of 6.5 months before onset, with roughly 70% sensitivity and almost 75% specificity. Ophthalmopathy was separated from stable hyperthyroidism by a 13 V-J signature model, with about 86% sensitivity and about 81% specificity obtained in cross-validation and 80%/75% obtained in testing. Sample size was not statistically predetermined, and investigators were not blinded to group allocation. Most expanded thyroid clonotypes (frequency above 0.001) were also detected in blood, suggesting blood repertoires may reflect thyroid immune responses.

On this clonotype: The antigen this receptor binds is unknown. No qualities accompany the bases; no much larger clone lies one base away.

The CDR3 numbers 14 residues from cysteine through phenylalanine. CDR3 DNA only is kept here, 42 bases in frame from base 1. Between the V and J ends, shortened by 3 bases and 2 bases respectively, the junction contains 10 bases. The TCR beta CDR3 regions were amplified from RNA transcripts. The first round of RT-PCR for the TCR CDR3 was performed with the HTBI primer set and the Qiagen OneStep RT-PCR kit. A second multiplex PCR round built the libraries, followed by size selection and purification. Sequencing of the libraries was done on an Illumina HiSeq2000 using paired-end 100 bp reads. In the source study's methods: Raw data were processed with SOAPnuke, discarding reads with adapters, uncalled bases, mean Phred below 15, or no exact constant-primer or identifier match. High-quality paired reads were merged with COPE v1.2.5, and unique nucleotide sequences were defined as clonotypes. Clonotypes were aligned to IMGT TRBV, TRBD and TRBJ reference segments using MiTCR v1.1. Only V-J combinations with frequency above 0.0001, covering roughly 99% of repertoires, were analysed. A TCS score was defined as the ratio of F50 (clonal expansion) to E x V (chaos), with BLOSUM62-based TCRdist applied between CDR3 peptides within each V-J. Welch's t-statistics and random forest reduced 500 to 650 V-J features to 13, which were used in a naive Bayes classifier (R e1071). The similarity between thyroid and blood repertoires was quantified using the Morisita-Horn index. TCRdb took the public reads, trimmed them with fastp at Q25, ran MiXCR for clone calling and kept in-frame beta chains. All rows with the same CDR3 protein become a single entry with the most common DNA and genes. The authors' filters were not applied to this entry. This sample is represented by 500,000 to 800,000 distinct CDR3 sequences; just under 45% of them were singletons. The ten biggest clones cover under 8% of the sample.

Patients with uncontrolled infections, other autoimmune diseases, pregnancy or lactation were excluded. Diagnoses relied on clinical symptoms, serum thyroxine and TRAb, thyroid ultrasound and orbital computed tomography. Total RNA was extracted using Trizol reagent, and RNA quality was assessed on an Agilent 2100 Bioanalyzer. The chain was built from TRBV12-3 or TRBV12-4 and TRBJ2-5, with the D segment identity uncertain. The material sequenced was peripheral blood or thyroid tissue (not recorded which). The TCR sequence derives from an adult man with Graves' disease, either hyperthyroidism or ophthalmopathy (not recorded which). The DNA reads as follows: TGTGCCAGCAGTTTGTCAGGTCTACAAGAGACCCAGTACTTC. The translation is CASSLSGLQETQYF.